One and the same sample provided the 14 T cell receptor beta chains below, sequenced in a study of cytomegalovirus exposure and HLA in healthy donors. PCR used 60 Vbeta primers and 13 Jbeta primers. Sequencing was performed with immunoSEQ multiplex PCR; in TCRdb, only in-frame clones are kept and a portion is missing. The repertoire has some 220,000 clones, 70% to 90% of them found once; the top ten carry 0.2% to 0.25%. The sequencing input was PBMCs. The receptor set was obtained from a girl aged 2 to 9 in good health and CMV-seronegative.

This chain uses TRBV10-3 with TRBJ1-2, with unresolved D. Trimming took off 1 base at V and 8 bases at J, with 8 bases between the two ends. The CDR3 has 12 residues. CDR1 is ENHRY, CDR2 SYGVKD, per germline. This CDR3 is CAISEFKEGYTF. CDR3 nucleotide sequence: TGTGCCATCAGTGAGTTTAAAGAGGGCTACACCTTC.

Points on this clone: Other DNA sequences in this sample translate to the same CDR3. The rearrangement links TRBV7-9 to TRBJ1-2, with D unresolved. Germline V gene sequence: CDR1 SEHNR, CDR2 FQNEAQ (reference sequence). Trimming took off 1 base at V and 4 bases at J, with 4 bases between the two ends. The CDR3 totals 12 residues. DNA for the CDR3: TGTGCCAGCAGCTTAGACGGCTATGGCTACACCTTC. This sequence encodes CASSLDGYGYTF.

The gene calls are TRBV9 and TRBJ2-1; a possible D gene is TRBD2 (6 bases). The CDR3 sequence is 15 residues long. The V end was cut by 0 bases, the J end by 6 bases, with 13 bases between. From germline, CDR1 is SGDLS and CDR2 YYNGEE. The CDR3 loop reads CASSVVVGDFNEQFF. CDR3 nucleotide sequence: TGTGCCAGCAGCGTAGTAGTCGGGGACTTCAATGAGCAGTTCTTC.

In its sample, this clone was seen once. The chain carries TRBV6-1 and TRBJ2-3; D is perhaps TRBD2 (5 bases). This CDR3 contains 14 residues. Trimming stripped 1 base from V and 4 bases from J, with 9 bases between. Germline CDR1 is MNHNS and CDR2 is SASEGT. The DNA for the CDR3 is TGTGCCAGCAGTGAAGTATTGCGGGCAGATACGCAGTATTTT. It yields the protein CASSEVLRADTQYF.

The chain recombines TRBV15 with TRBJ2-7, with D possibly being TRBD2 (6 bases). The CDR3 runs to 16 residues. V lost 4 bases, J lost 0 bases, and 16 bases lay in between. Germline V gene lookup returns CDR1 LNHNV and CDR2 YYDKDF (reference sequence). Written as DNA, the CDR3 is TGTGCCACCAGCATTCTGGGACTTACGGGCTCCTACGAGCAGTACTTC. This codes for CATSILGLTGSYEQYF.

This chain joins TRBV11-2 and TRBJ2-7; D is possibly TRBD2 (5 bases). The ends were cut back, 5 bases at V and 5 bases at J, with 16 bases in the middle. This CDR3 comprises 14 residues. From germline, CDR1 is SGHAT and CDR2 FQNNGV. The CDR3 DNA reads TGTGCCAGCAGCGCCACTAGTTTTTATGACGAGCAGTACTTC. Protein: CASSATSFYDEQYF. Full variable domain (missing parts from reference TRBV11-2 and TRBJ2-7): EAGVAQSPRYKIIEKRQSVAFWCNPISGHATLYWYQQILGQGPKLLIQFQNNGVVDDSQLPKDRFSAERLKGVDSTLKIQPAKLEDSAVYLCASSATSFYDEQYFGPGTRLTVT.

The chain links TRBV5-1 to TRBJ2-1; 11 nucleotides match TRBD1. Trimming at V came to 4 bases and at J to 7 bases, leaving 10 bases not matched to a gene. The CDR3 extends over 16 amino acids. The germline CDR1 and CDR2 sequences are SGHRS and YFSETQ. CDR3 region: CASSTGDRGSTNEQFF. The DNA for the CDR3 is TGCGCCAGCAGCACGGGGGACAGGGGGTCCACAAATGAGCAGTTCTTC.

J is TRBJ2-1 and V is TRBV7-9; D perhaps matches TRBD2 (6 bases). Trimming left V 0 bases short and J 5 bases short, with 14 bases between. The CDR3 spans 16 residues. Germline CDR1 SEHNR, CDR2 FQNEAQ (reference sequence). The CDR3 DNA is TGTGCCAGCAGCTTAGCTCCCCAGCGGGCCAACAATGAGCAGTTCTTC. This codes for CASSLAPQRANNEQFF.

The chain is built from TRBV5-1 and TRBJ2-1, with D tentatively TRBD1 (6 bases). This CDR3 contains 15 residues. V lost 4 bases and J 4 bases, leaving 15 bases between the germline ends. The germline V gene encodes CDR1 SGHRS and CDR2 YFSETQ. The CDR3 sequence: CASSPAGTSYNEQFF. CDR3 DNA sequence: TGCGCCAGCAGCCCGGCAGGGACATCATACAATGAGCAGTTCTTC.

The chain links TRBV9 to TRBJ1-2, with a weak D call TRBD1 (5 bases). The germline V and J ends were trimmed by 0 bases and 4 bases, with 13 bases remaining between them. Looked up from germline, CDR1 is SGDLS and CDR2 is YYNGEE. The CDR3 sequence is 15 residues long. In DNA form, the CDR3 reads TGTGCCAGCAGCGTAGGAATGGACACCCTCTATGGCTACACCTTC. Its protein is CASSVGMDTLYGYTF.

V is TRBV10-3 and J is TRBJ2-3; 8 positions match TRBD1. V shed 4 bases, J shed 6 bases, and the junction held 3 bases outside the gene matches. CDR3 length: 13 residues. Germline assignment: CDR1 ENHRY and CDR2 SYGVKD. CDR3 in amino acids: CAISGTGTDTQYF. CDR3 nucleotide sequence: TGTGCCATCAGTGGGACAGGGACGGATACGCAGTATTTT.

The genes are TRBV4-1 and TRBJ2-7, with 7 bases identical to TRBD2. Germline-derived CDR1 and CDR2 are MGHRA and YSYEKL. The CDR3 length is 15 residues. Trimming cost V 0 bases and J 5 bases; bases outside gene matches: 7. CDR3 sequence (DNA): TGCGCCAGCAGCCAAGATCTCGGGGGGATCAACGAGCAGTACTTC. Protein product: CASSQDLGGINEQYF.

V is TRBV13 and J is TRBJ2-7, with D uncertain. V lost 4 bases, J lost 3 bases, and 7 bases lay in between. The CDR3 has 12 amino acids. Germline V gene sequence: CDR1 PRHDT, CDR2 FYEKMQ (reference sequence). In DNA, the CDR3 is TGTGCCAGCAGCTCCCGTAGCTACGAGCAGTACTTC. Translation: CASSSRSYEQYF.

This rearrangement joins TRBV4-2 to TRBJ2-7; TRBD2 aligns across 7 bases. V lost 4 bases and J lost 3; bases outside the gene matches: 9. This CDR3 contains 15 residues. Germline V gives CDR1 LGHNA, CDR2 YNFKEQ. The CDR3 DNA reads as TGTGCCAGCAGCCTGCGTACTAGCGCGGACTACGAGCAGTACTTC. Translating gives CASSLRTSADYEQYF.